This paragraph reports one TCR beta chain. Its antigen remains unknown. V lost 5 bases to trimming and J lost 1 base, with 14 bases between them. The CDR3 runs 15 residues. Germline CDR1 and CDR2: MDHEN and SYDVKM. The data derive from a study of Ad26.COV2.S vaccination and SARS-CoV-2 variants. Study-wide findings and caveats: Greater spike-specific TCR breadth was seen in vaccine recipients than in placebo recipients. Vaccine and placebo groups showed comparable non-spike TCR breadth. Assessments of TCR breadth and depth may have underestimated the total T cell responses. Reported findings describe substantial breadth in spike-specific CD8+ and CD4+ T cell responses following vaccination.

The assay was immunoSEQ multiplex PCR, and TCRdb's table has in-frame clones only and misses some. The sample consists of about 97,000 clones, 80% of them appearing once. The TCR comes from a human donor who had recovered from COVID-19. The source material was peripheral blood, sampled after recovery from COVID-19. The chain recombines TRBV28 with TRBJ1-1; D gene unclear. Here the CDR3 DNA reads TGTGCCAGCAGTAAACCTGGGGTTGGGAACACTGAAGCTTTCTTT. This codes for CASSKPGVGNTEAFF.